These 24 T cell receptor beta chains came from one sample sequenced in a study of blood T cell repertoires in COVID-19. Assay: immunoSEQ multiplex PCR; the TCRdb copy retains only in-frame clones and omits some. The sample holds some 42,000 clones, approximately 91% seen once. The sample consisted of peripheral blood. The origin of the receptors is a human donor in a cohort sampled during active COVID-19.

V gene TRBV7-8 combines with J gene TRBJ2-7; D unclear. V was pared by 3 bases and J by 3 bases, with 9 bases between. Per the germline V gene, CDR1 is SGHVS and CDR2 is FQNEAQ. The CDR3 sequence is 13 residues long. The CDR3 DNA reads TGTGCCAGCAGCTTGTCGATGCGCTACGAGCAGTACTTC. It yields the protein CASSLSMRYEQYF.

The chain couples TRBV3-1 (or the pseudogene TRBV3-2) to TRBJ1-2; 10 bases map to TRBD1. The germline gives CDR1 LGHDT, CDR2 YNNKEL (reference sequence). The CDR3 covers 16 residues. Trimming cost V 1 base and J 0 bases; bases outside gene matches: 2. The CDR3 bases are TGTGCCAGCAGCCAAGGACAGGGGGCGACTAACTATGGCTACACCTTC. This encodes CASSQGQGATNYGYTF.

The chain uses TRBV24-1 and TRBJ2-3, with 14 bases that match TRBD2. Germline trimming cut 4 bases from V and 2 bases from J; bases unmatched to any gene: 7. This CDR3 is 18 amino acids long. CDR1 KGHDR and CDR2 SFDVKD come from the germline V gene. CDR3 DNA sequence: TGTGCCACCAGTGAGCAGACTAGCGGGGGGGCGAACACAGATACGCAGTATTTT. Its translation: CATSEQTSGGANTDTQYF.

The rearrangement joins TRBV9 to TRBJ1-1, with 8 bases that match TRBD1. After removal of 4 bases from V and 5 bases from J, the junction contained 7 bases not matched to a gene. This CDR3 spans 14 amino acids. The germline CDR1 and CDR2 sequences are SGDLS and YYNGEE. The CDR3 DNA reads TGTGCCAGCAGCACTATTACAGGGGGTACTGAAGCTTTCTTT. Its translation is CASSTITGGTEAFF.

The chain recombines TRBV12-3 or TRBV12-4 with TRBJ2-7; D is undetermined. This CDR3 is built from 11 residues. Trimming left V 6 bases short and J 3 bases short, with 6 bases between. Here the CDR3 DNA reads TGTGCCAGCAGCAGATTCTACGAGCAGTACTTC. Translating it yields CASSRFYEQYF.

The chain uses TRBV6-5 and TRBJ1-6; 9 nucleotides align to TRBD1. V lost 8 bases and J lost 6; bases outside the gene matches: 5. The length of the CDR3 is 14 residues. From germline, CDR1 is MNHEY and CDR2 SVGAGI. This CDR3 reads CASYRGQGNSPLHF. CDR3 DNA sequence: TGTGCCAGCTACCGGGGACAGGGTAATTCACCCCTCCACTTT.

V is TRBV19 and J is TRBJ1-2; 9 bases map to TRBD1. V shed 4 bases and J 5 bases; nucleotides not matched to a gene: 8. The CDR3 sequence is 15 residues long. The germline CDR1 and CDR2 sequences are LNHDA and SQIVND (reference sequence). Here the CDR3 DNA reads TGTGCCAGTAGTACAGCCGGGACAGGGATTTATGGCTACACCTTC. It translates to CASSTAGTGIYGYTF.

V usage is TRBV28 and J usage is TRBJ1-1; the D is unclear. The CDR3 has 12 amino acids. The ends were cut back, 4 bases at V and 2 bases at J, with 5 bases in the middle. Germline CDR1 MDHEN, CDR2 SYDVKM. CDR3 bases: TGTGCCAGCAGTTGGCAAAACACTGAAGCTTTCTTT. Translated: CASSWQNTEAFF.

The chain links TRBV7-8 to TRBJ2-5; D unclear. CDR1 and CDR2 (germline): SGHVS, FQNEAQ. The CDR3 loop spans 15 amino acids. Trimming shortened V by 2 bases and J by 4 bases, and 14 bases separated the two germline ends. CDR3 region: CASSLTRRLLETQYF. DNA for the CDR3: TGTGCCAGCAGCTTAACCCGGCGGCTGTTAGAGACCCAGTACTTC.

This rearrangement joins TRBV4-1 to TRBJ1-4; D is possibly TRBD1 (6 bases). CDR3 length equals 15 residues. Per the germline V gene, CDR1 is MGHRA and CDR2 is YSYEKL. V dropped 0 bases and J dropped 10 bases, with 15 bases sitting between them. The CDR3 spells CASSQDGGGSGKLFF. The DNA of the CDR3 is TGCGCCAGCAGCCAAGATGGGGGCGGTTCGGGAAAACTGTTTTTT.

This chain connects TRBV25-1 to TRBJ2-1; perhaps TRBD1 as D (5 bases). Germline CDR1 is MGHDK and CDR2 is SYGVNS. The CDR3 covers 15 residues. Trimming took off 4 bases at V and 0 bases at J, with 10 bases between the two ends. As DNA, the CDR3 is TGTGCCAGCAGTGTTCCCAGGGTCTCCTACAATGAGCAGTTCTTC. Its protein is CASSVPRVSYNEQFF.

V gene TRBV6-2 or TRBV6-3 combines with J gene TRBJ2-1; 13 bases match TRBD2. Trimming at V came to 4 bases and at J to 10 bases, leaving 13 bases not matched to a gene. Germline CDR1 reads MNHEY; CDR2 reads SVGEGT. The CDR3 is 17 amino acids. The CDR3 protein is CASSSLPGLAGTAEQFF. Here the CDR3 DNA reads TGTGCCAGCAGTTCCCTACCGGGACTAGCGGGGACCGCGGAGCAGTTCTTC.

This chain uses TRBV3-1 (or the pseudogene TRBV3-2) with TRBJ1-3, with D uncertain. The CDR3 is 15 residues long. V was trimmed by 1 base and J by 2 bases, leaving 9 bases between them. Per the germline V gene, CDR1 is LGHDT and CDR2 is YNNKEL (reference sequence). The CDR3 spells CASSQVAWPGNTIYF. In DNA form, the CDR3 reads TGTGCCAGCAGCCAAGTTGCCTGGCCTGGAAACACCATATATTTT.

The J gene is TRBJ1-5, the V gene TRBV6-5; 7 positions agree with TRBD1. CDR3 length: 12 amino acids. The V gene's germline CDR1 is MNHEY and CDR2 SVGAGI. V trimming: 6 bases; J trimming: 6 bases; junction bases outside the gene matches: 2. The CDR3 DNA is TGTGCCAGCAGCCAGGGGGTTCAGCCCCAGCATTTT. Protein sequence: CASSQGVQPQHF.

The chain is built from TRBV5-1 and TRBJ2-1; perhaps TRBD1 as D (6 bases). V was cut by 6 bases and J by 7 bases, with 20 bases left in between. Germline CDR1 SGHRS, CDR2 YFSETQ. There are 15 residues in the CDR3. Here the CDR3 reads CASKGETNPLNEQFF. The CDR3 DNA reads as TGCGCCAGCAAGGGGGAAACCAACCCTTTGAATGAGCAGTTCTTC.

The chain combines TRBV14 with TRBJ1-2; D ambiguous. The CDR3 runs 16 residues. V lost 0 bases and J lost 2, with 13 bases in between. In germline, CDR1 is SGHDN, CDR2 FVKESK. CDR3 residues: CASSQESGPANYGYTF. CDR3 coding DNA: TGTGCCAGCAGCCAAGAAAGCGGGCCGGCGAACTATGGCTACACCTTC.

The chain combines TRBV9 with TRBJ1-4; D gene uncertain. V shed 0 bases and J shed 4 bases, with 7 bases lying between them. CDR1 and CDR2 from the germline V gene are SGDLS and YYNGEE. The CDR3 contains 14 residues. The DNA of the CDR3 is TGTGCCAGCAGCGTAGAAGCTCATAATGAAAAACTGTTTTTT. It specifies CASSVEAHNEKLFF.

The CDR3, as DNA: TGTGCCAGTAGTGAGGGTTTCCTTAACTCCTATAATTCACCCCTCCACTTT. The encoded protein is CASSEGFLNSYNSPLHF. The chain links TRBV19 to TRBJ1-6, with no clear D. Trimming stripped 5 bases from V and 0 bases from J, with 14 bases between. Germline V gene sequence: CDR1 LNHDA, CDR2 SQIVND (reference sequence). CDR3 length: 17 amino acids. The full variable domain, its missing parts supplied by reference TRBV19 and TRBJ1-6, is DGGITQSPKYLFRKEGQNVTLSCEQNLNHDAMYWYRQDPGQGLRLIYYSQIVNDFQKGDIAEGYSVSREKKESFPLTVTSAQKNPTAFYLCASSEGFLNSYNSPLHFGNGTRLTVT.

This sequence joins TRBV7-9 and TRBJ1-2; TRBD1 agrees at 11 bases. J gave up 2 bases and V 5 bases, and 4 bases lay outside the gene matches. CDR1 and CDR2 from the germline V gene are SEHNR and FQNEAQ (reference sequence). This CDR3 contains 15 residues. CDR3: CASSPGTGGNYGYTF. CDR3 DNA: TGTGCCAGCAGCCCGGGGACAGGGGGAAACTATGGCTACACCTTC.

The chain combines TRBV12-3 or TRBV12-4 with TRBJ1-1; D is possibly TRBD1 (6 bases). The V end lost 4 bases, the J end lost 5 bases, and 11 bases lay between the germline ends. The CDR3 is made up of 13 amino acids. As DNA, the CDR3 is TGTGCCAGCAGTTACAGGGAGCGGACTGAAGCTTTCTTT. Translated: CASSYRERTEAFF.

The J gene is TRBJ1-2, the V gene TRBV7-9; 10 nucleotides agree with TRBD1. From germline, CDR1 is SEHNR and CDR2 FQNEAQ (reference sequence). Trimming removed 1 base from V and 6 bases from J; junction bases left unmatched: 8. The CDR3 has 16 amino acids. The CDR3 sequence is CASSLGGTGALDGYTF. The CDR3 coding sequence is TGTGCCAGCAGCTTAGGTGGGACAGGGGCCCTGGATGGCTACACCTTC.

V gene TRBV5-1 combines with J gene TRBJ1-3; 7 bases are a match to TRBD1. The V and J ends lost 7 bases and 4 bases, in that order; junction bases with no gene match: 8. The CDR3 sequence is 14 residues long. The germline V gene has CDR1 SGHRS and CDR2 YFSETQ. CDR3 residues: CASRGDRVGNTIYF. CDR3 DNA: TGCGCCAGCCGAGGAGACAGGGTCGGAAACACCATATATTTT.

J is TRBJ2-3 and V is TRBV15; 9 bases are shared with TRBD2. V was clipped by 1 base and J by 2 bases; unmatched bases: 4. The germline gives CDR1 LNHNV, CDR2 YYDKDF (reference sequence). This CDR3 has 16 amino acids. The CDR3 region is CATSRVAGGNTDTQYF. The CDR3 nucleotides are TGTGCCACCAGCAGAGTGGCGGGGGGGAACACAGATACGCAGTATTTT.

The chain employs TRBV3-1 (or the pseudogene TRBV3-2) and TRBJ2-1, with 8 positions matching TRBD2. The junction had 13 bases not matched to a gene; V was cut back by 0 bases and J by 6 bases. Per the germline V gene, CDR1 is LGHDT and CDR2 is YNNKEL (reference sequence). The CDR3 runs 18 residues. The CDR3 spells CASSQDLGRGGAGNEQFF. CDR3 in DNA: TGTGCCAGCAGCCAAGATCTTGGTCGGGGGGGGGCCGGCAATGAGCAGTTCTTC.